These T cell receptor beta chains were read from a single sample in a study of T-cell memory formation after mild COVID-19. TCRdb re-analysed the 5' RACE reads in MiXCR, keeping a single row per CDR3 protein. The sample holds about 150,000 distinct CDR3 sequences, approximately 15% seen once. The specimen was PBMCs or a T cell subset sorted from them (not recorded which). All receptors come from an adult woman who had mild COVID-19 (a few samples of this study predate the infection). Cell type and time point are not known. The CDR3 runs from the conserved cysteine through the conserved F or W. D genes are given only for firm matches. Size is omitted from some rows. Given values are once, few, many or a class for expanded clones.

>TRBJ2-7|TRBV6-1|NA|NA
TGTGCCAGCAGTGAAGCTACAGGGTTTGAGGACTTC
CASSEATGFEDF
>TRBJ2-5|TRBV5-1|NA|TRBD1
TGCGCCAGCAGCAGCGGCGACAGGGGGCCTTTCCAAGAGACCCAGTACTTC
CASSSGDRGPFQETQYF
>TRBJ2-7|TRBV5-1|NA|NA
TGCGCCAGCAGCCCCGGACCGGGAGAGCAGCAGTACTTC
CASSPGPGEQQYF
>TRBJ2-3|TRBV7-9|NA|TRBD2
TGTGCCAGCAGCTTAGCTCCCCTCGCTAGCGGGTCAGATACGCAGTATTTT
CASSLAPLASGSDTQYF
>TRBJ2-2|TRBV11-2|many|TRBD1
TGTGCCAGCAGCCCCGGACAGGCAAACACCGGGGAGCTGTTTTTT
CASSPGQANTGELFF
>TRBJ1-1|TRBV20-1|NA|NA
TGCAGTGCTAGAGATGGAGGGCGGGGTGAAGCTTTCTTT
CSARDGGRGEAFF
>TRBJ2-5|TRBV9|few|NA
TGTGCCAGCAGCGGGCTGACGAGTGAACAAGAGACCCAGTACTTC
CASSGLTSEQETQYF
>TRBJ2-7|TRBV9|many|NA
TGTGCCAGCAGCGTAGGGGGGATCTCCTACGAGCAGTACTTC
CASSVGGISYEQYF
>TRBJ2-2|TRBV20-1|NA|TRBD1
TGCAGTGCTCAACCGGGACAGGGAACCGGGGAGCTGTTTTTT
CSAQPGQGTGELFF
>TRBJ2-7|TRBV18|NA|NA
TGTGCCAGCTCACCACCCTGGGGTGCTGGGGAGCAGTACTTC
CASSPPWGAGEQYF
>TRBJ2-7|TRBV18|few|NA
TGTGCCAGCTCACGGGAACCTCTCAACGAGCAGTACTTC
CASSREPLNEQYF
>TRBJ2-1|TRBV12-3/TRBV12-4|NA|TRBD2
TGTGCCAGCAGTTTTGGACTAGCGGGAGGGCGGGCTGAGCAGTTCTTC
CASSFGLAGGRAEQFF
>TRBJ2-2|TRBV5-4|few|NA
TGTGCCAGCAGCTCGACAGGAACGAACACCGGGGAGCTGTTTTTT
CASSSTGTNTGELFF
>TRBJ2-7|TRBV12-3/TRBV12-4|few|NA
TGTGCCAGCAGTGACCCCAGGAGCTCCTACGAGCAGTACTTC
CASSDPRSSYEQYF
>TRBJ2-3|TRBV6-4|many|TRBD1
TGTGCCAGCAGTGACTCGACAGGGCCAGATACGCAGTATTTT
CASSDSTGPDTQYF
>TRBJ2-1|TRBV9|NA|NA
TGTGCCAGCAGCGGGATGACTTCCGAGCAGTTCTTC
CASSGMTSEQFF
>TRBJ2-1|TRBV6-6|NA|NA
TGTGCCAGCAGTTACGGGAATGAGCAGTTCTTC
CASSYGNEQFF
>TRBJ2-7|TRBV4-3|many|NA
TGCGCCAGCAGCCAAAAAGCCACGATTTGGTCCTACGAGCAGTACTTC
CASSQKATIWSYEQYF
>TRBJ2-5|TRBV4-1|NA|NA
TGCGCCAGCAGCCTACGGACTACCAACCAAGAGACCCAGTACTTC
CASSLRTTNQETQYF
>TRBJ2-3|TRBV15|NA|NA
TGTGCCACCAGCAGAGAGGGAAGTGCCACAGATACGCAGTATTTT
CATSREGSATDTQYF
>TRBJ2-1|TRBV7-6|NA|TRBD1
TGTGCCAGCAGCTTAGAAACAGGGGTCTACAATGAGCAGTTCTTC
CASSLETGVYNEQFF
>TRBJ2-7|TRBV7-9|few|NA
TGTGCCAGCAGATCAGTACAGTACGAGCAGTACTTC
CASRSVQYEQYF
>TRBJ2-3|TRBV27|once|NA
TGTGCCAGCAGTCACGAGGGGGGGTGGACAGATACGCAGTATTTT
CASSHEGGWTDTQYF
>TRBJ2-3|TRBV20-1|NA|TRBD2
TGCAGTGCTAGAAGCGGGGAGGCCACAGATACGCAGTATTTT
CSARSGEATDTQYF
>TRBJ1-2|TRBV14|NA|NA
TGTGCCAGCAGCAGATCCATCACAGGGTTCGATGGCTACACCTTC
CASSRSITGFDGYTF
>TRBJ2-3|TRBV11-2|NA|NA
TGTGCCAGCAGCTTAGCCCGTAGCGGAAGCCCCCTGTATACGCAGTATTTT
CASSLARSGSPLYTQYF
>TRBJ2-2|TRBV6-6|NA|NA
TGTGCCAGCAGTTTCGACTCGGGAGGGGAGCTGTTTTTT
CASSFDSGGELFF
>TRBJ2-2|TRBV20-1|NA|TRBD1
TGCAGTGCTAGCCTGGACAGGGGGCCTTCGGGGGAGCTGTTTTTT
CSASLDRGPSGELFF
>TRBJ1-2|TRBV12-3/TRBV12-4|few|NA
TGTGCCAGCAGTTTTAGGGGCTATGGCTACACCTTC
CASSFRGYGYTF
>TRBJ2-7|TRBV6-5|many|NA
TGTGCCAGCAGTGATTGGGGGAGTCATATCGACGAGCAGTACTTC
CASSDWGSHIDEQYF
>TRBJ2-4|TRBV4-2|NA|NA
TGTGCCAGCAGCCAAGCCACGGGAGCCAAAAACATTCAGTACTTC
CASSQATGAKNIQYF
>TRBJ1-1|TRBV7-6|NA|NA
TGTGCCAGCAGCTTTTGGGACGGGAACACTGAAGCTTTCTTT
CASSFWDGNTEAFF
>TRBJ2-7|TRBV29-1|many|TRBD1
TGCAGCGTTATGCCGGGACAGGGTTTCGTGGATGGCTACGAGCAGTACTTC
CSVMPGQGFVDGYEQYF
>TRBJ2-3|TRBV24-1|few|NA
TGTGCCACCAGTGATTTTACCGGGGGAGATACGCAGTATTTT
CATSDFTGGDTQYF
>TRBJ2-3|TRBV24-1|NA|NA
TGTGCCACCAGTTGGAGCGCTAGCACAGATACGCAGTATTTT
CATSWSASTDTQYF
>TRBJ2-4|TRBV12-3/TRBV12-4|few|NA
TGTGCCAGCAGTGAGGGGGGAATGGCCAAAAACATTCAGTACTTC
CASSEGGMAKNIQYF
>TRBJ2-7|TRBV12-3/TRBV12-4|NA|NA
TGTGCCAGCAGTTTAGCCTTGGGATCCCACGAGCAGTACTTC
CASSLALGSHEQYF